This TCR beta chain was sequenced during a study of T cell repertoires in cytomegalovirus infection. This clonotype occurred a few times. Its antigen is undetermined. Each CDR3 protein is one row after TCRdb ran MiXCR on the reads. The table includes 600,000 to 700,000 distinct CDR3 sequences, roughly 33% detected once. The CDR3 spans 13 residues. Germline loops: CDR1 WSHSY, CDR2 SAAADI. Trimming shortened V by 3 bases and J by 5 bases, and 10 bases separated the two germline ends. The starting material was cultured PBMCs, obtained from culture after CMV antigen stimulation. The chain uses TRBV10-2 and TRBJ2-5; TRBD1 might be the D (6 bases). The TCR comes from a human donor in good health (CMV status not recorded). Some clones in this sample may be carry-over from other donors' samples. CDR3: CASSDRGWETQYF. The CDR3 DNA follows: TGCGCCAGCAGTGATAGGGGGTGGGAGACCCAGTACTTC.